This T cell receptor beta chain was captured by sequencing in a study of T cell responses to AZD1222 COVID-19 vaccine. Note on this clone: Its antigen is not known.

V was trimmed by 0 bases and J by 10 bases, leaving 19 bases between them. CDR1 is LGHNA and CDR2 is YSLEER in the germline V gene. CDR3 length: 17 residues. Clones were read by immunoSEQ multiplex PCR, and TCRdb kept only the in-frame ones, dropping some. This sample has around 100,000 clones, with more than 90% found just once. The study, taken as a whole, reports: Of the AZD1222 recipients, only six or seven were seropositive at baseline.

The clonotype originates from an adult in good health. This material consisted of peripheral blood, taken on day 0 of AZD1222 vaccination. The rearrangement uses TRBV4-3 and TRBJ1-6; D may be TRBD1 (6 bases). For the CDR3, the DNA is TGCGCCAGCAGCCAAGAATATAGGGGGAGGCCTGTCTCACCCCTCCACTTT. This sequence encodes CASSQEYRGRPVSPLHF.